This TCR beta chain was observed in a study of blood T cell repertoires in COVID-19. Overall study context: T cells, B-cell-depleted T cells, or PBMCs supplied cDNA or gDNA.

Only in-frame clones appear in the TCRdb table, and some are missing; sequencing was by immunoSEQ multiplex PCR. The table includes some 23,000 clones, over 75% detected once. The CDR3 is 14 amino acids. From germline, CDR1 is SGDLS and CDR2 YYNGEE. V shed 0 bases and J 5 bases; nucleotides not matched to a gene: 5. Material for sequencing was peripheral blood. This TCR was recovered from a human donor in a cohort sampled during active COVID-19. The chain joins TRBV9 to TRBJ2-7, with 7 bases fitting TRBD1. For the CDR3, the DNA is TGTGCCAGCAGCGTAGGTACAGGGGCCCACGAGCAGTACTTC. Translation gives CASSVGTGAHEQYF.